The rows below give T cell receptor beta chains drawn from one sample of a study of T cells after yellow fever vaccination. TCRdb re-called the 5' RACE reads with MiXCR, one entry per CDR3 protein. The sample has hundreds of thousands of distinct CDR3 sequences, around an eighth seen once. This specimen consisted of PBMCs, obtained on the day of the yellow fever booster vaccination. These receptors were taken from a man aged 25 to 45 who received the YFV17D yellow fever vaccine. Both conserved end residues are part of each CDR3. Fields, in order: D gene, J gene, clone size, V gene, CDR3 DNA, CDR3 protein. A D gene is named only where the DNA matches it firmly. The size field is filled for only some rows; it gives once, few, many or a size class.

TRBD2	TRBJ2-1	NA	TRBV5-1	TGCACCAGCAGCGGGGTATTAGGAGGCAACAATGAGCAGTTCTTC	CTSSGVLGGNNEQFF
TRBD2	TRBJ2-1	few	TRBV20-1	TGCAGTGCTGTAGGGACTAGCGGGAGTTTCAATGAGCAGTTCTTC	CSAVGTSGSFNEQFF
TRBD1	TRBJ2-2	NA	TRBV9	TGTGCCAGCAGCGTAGCCGGACAGGTTTCGAACACCGGGGAGCTGTTTTTT	CASSVAGQVSNTGELFF
TRBD1	TRBJ2-3	NA	TRBV19	TGTGCCACCGGGGACAGGCGATCCACAGATACGCAGTATTTT	CATGDRRSTDTQYF
NA	TRBJ2-7	few	TRBV7-6	TGTGCCAGCAGCCCGTCTTCGGGCTTC	CASSPSSGF
TRBD1	TRBJ2-1	NA	TRBV5-4	TGTGCCAGCAGCTTTGGGACAGGTCGGGGCTACAATGAGCAGTTCTTC	CASSFGTGRGYNEQFF
NA	TRBJ1-6	NA	TRBV25-1	TGTGCCAGCAGTGACCAAACAGGAGCTAATTCACCCCTCCACTTT	CASSDQTGANSPLHF
TRBD1	TRBJ2-1	NA	TRBV20-1	TGCAGTGCTAGAGCCGGACAGGGCCGCAATGAGCAGTTCTTC	CSARAGQGRNEQFF
NA	TRBJ2-3	NA	TRBV27	TGTGCCAGCAGTTTGTCCTACCCCACAGATACGCAGTATTTT	CASSLSYPTDTQYF
NA	TRBJ1-4	NA	TRBV12-5	TGTGCTAGTGGTCCCGCGGGAAATGAAAAACTGTTTTTT	CASGPAGNEKLFF
NA	TRBJ2-5	few	TRBV5-1	TGCGCCAGCAGCTTGGAACAGGGAGGATACGAGACCCAGTACTTC	CASSLEQGGYETQYF
NA	TRBJ2-6	few	TRBV15	TGTGCCACCAGCAGAGGACTCGCTGGGGCCAACGTCCTGACTTTC	CATSRGLAGANVLTF
NA	TRBJ2-7	few	TRBV7-2	TGTGCCAGCAGCTCGCTTCGCTACGAGCAGTACTTC	CASSSLRYEQYF
NA	TRBJ2-5	many	TRBV7-9	TGTGCCAGCAGCTTACAGCTAGAGACCCAGTACTTC	CASSLQLETQYF
NA	TRBJ1-6	few	TRBV9	TGTGCCAGCAGCCCCACGGGAGGGACAAATTCACCCCTCCACTTT	CASSPTGGTNSPLHF
NA	TRBJ2-1	NA	TRBV24-1	TGTGCCACCAGTGATTTGCGGCGGGGTAGCTCCTACAATGAGCAGTTCTTC	CATSDLRRGSSYNEQFF
NA	TRBJ1-1	few	TRBV3-1	TGTGCCAGCAGCCAATCAATTCGGATCCTTGAAGCTTTCTTT	CASSQSIRILEAFF
NA	TRBJ1-5	few	TRBV21-1	TGTGCCTCACAAGCCGGGACAGGGTGGTTAGGTCAGCCCCAGCATTTT	CASQAGTGWLGQPQHF
TRBD2	TRBJ2-6	few	TRBV6-5	TGTGCCAGCAGTTACGGGGGAGGGCTCTCTGGGGCCAACGTCCTGACTTTC	CASSYGGGLSGANVLTF
TRBD2	TRBJ2-3	many	TRBV11-2	TGTGCCAGCAGCATAGGGAGGGCCGGCTTCACAGATACGCAGTATTTT	CASSIGRAGFTDTQYF
NA	TRBJ2-2	many	TRBV6-5	TGTGCCAGCAGTTACGGGGGCCCAGCGAACACCGGGGAGCTGTTTTTT	CASSYGGPANTGELFF
TRBD1	TRBJ2-7	many	TRBV6-1	TGTGCCAGCAGTAGAACCGGGACAGGCGGCTCCTACGAGCAGTACTTC	CASSRTGTGGSYEQYF
TRBD2	TRBJ2-3	many	TRBV29-1	TGCAGCGTTGAAGAAATCGGGACTAGCGGGAGGGCCCCAGATACGCAGTATTTT	CSVEEIGTSGRAPDTQYF
TRBD1	TRBJ1-2	few	TRBV10-2	TGCGCCAGCAGTGAAGTAGGGGGCTCTAACTATGGCTACACCTTC	CASSEVGGSNYGYTF
TRBD2	TRBJ2-7	NA	TRBV6-5	TGTGCCAGCAGTTTAGCGGGAGGTGGCGTCGAGCAGTACTTC	CASSLAGGGVEQYF
TRBD2	TRBJ2-7	few	TRBV20-1	TGCAGTGCTAGAGGCGGGGGAGCGTCTACCGAGCAGTACTTC	CSARGGGASTEQYF
TRBD1	TRBJ2-7	few	TRBV20-1	TGCAGTGCTCTCCCGTTGGGGACAGGGCTCAACGAGCAGTACTTC	CSALPLGTGLNEQYF
NA	TRBJ2-1	many	TRBV20-1	TGCAGTGCTAGAAGGGAGAATGAGCAGTTCTTC	CSARRENEQFF
NA	TRBJ2-2	few	TRBV15	TGTGCCACCAGCAGAGTGGGAGGGGAGCTGTTTTTT	CATSRVGGELFF
NA	TRBJ2-7	NA	TRBV5-1	TGCGCCAGCAGCTTGGAACAGGAGCAGTACTTC	CASSLEQEQYF
TRBD1	TRBJ2-1	NA	TRBV18	TGTGCCAGCTCACCGGGGGACAGGACCCACAATGAGCAGTTCTTC	CASSPGDRTHNEQFF
NA	TRBJ2-7	many	TRBV3-1	TGTGCCAGCAGCCAACGAACCTACGAGCAGTACTTC	CASSQRTYEQYF
TRBD2	TRBJ2-1	few	TRBV9	TGTGCCAGCAGCTCCATAGCGGGAGCCTCCTACAATGAGCAGTTCTTC	CASSSIAGASYNEQFF
NA	TRBJ2-1	many	TRBV12-3/TRBV12-4	TGTGCCAGCAGGTTTGGCCGACTGGGACTGGGGGAAAATGAGCAGTTCTTC	CASRFGRLGLGENEQFF
NA	TRBJ1-2	many	TRBV28	TGTGCCAGCAGTTACCGGGAGCGCAGTTATGGCTACACCTTC	CASSYRERSYGYTF
NA	TRBJ2-1	few	TRBV15	TGTGCCACCAGCAGAGATGCCGGGACTCTCAATGAGCAGTTCTTC	CATSRDAGTLNEQFF
NA	TRBJ2-7	few	TRBV7-9	TGTGCCAGCAGCCATGGGAGCGGCGAGCAGTACTTC	CASSHGSGEQYF